These 21 T cell receptor beta chains were sequenced from one sample in a study of T-cell memory formation after mild COVID-19. From the 5' RACE reads, TCRdb called clonotypes with MiXCR, one entry per CDR3 protein. The table includes some 120,000 distinct CDR3 sequences, approximately 16% detected once. Sequenced material: PBMCs or a T cell subset sorted from them (not recorded which). The receptors were gathered from an adult woman who had mild COVID-19 (a few samples of this study predate the infection). Cell type and time point are not known.

This chain connects TRBV12-3 or TRBV12-4 to TRBJ2-3; D not resolved. The ends were cut back, 7 bases at V and 5 bases at J, with 22 bases in the middle. This CDR3 is built from 16 residues. In DNA form, the CDR3 reads TGTGCCAGCACCCTCTCAGACTTGCGGAACGGAGATACGCAGTATTTT. Translated, it gives CASTLSDLRNGDTQYF.

This clonotype was seen repeatedly, ten times or more. The chain combines TRBV7-9 with TRBJ2-5, with D hard to call. The CDR3 covers 14 residues. Germline CDR1 SEHNR, CDR2 FQNEAQ (reference sequence). V dropped 0 bases and J dropped 2 bases, with 7 bases sitting between them. For the CDR3, the DNA is TGTGCCAGCAGCTTAGCCTCCGGACAAGAGACCCAGTACTTC. This codes for CASSLASGQETQYF.

The V gene is TRBV4-3, the J gene TRBJ2-4; no reliable D call. CDR3 length: 13 amino acids. CDR1 is LGHNA, CDR2 YSLEER, per germline. Trimming removed 0 bases at V and 9 bases at J, with 9 bases between. The CDR3 DNA is TGCGCCAGCAGCCAAGATCCCGACGGCATTCAGTACTTC. Protein sequence: CASSQDPDGIQYF.

V usage is TRBV5-4 and J usage is TRBJ1-4; D may be TRBD1 (6 bases). V lost 4 bases to trimming and J lost 5 bases, with 15 bases between them. This CDR3 contains 15 residues. Germline CDR1 reads SGHNT; CDR2 reads YYREEE (reference sequence). CDR3: CASSLPDSPNEKLFF. DNA for the CDR3: TGTGCCAGCAGCCTACCGGACAGCCCGAATGAAAAACTGTTTTTT.

This clonotype was counted a few times. The chain combines TRBV18 with TRBJ1-3; D perhaps matches TRBD1 (6 bases). The CDR3 runs 13 residues. In germline, CDR1 is KGHSH, CDR2 LQKENI. V lost 4 bases and J 4 bases, leaving 8 bases between the germline ends. The CDR3 here is CASSQTGGNTIYF. The CDR3 nucleotides are TGTGCCAGCTCACAGACAGGAGGAAACACCATATATTTT.

The rearrangement links TRBV9 to TRBJ1-1; D not certain. This CDR3 is 13 amino acids long. The germline CDR1 and CDR2 sequences are SGDLS and YYNGEE. Trimming shortened V by 0 bases and J by 0 bases, and 3 bases separated the two germline ends. The CDR3: CASSVGMNTEAFF. The CDR3 DNA sequence: TGTGCCAGCAGCGTAGGGATGAACACTGAAGCTTTCTTT.

Many counts were recorded for this clonotype. The chain recombines TRBV5-1 with TRBJ2-7, with TRBD1 matching over 8 bases. From germline, CDR1 is SGHRS and CDR2 YFSETQ. The CDR3 has 14 residues. The trim removed 4 bases at V and 3 bases at J, leaving 6 bases unmatched. The DNA for the CDR3 is TGCGCCAGCAGCCCGGGGACAGGCCTCTACGAGCAGTACTTC. Encoded protein: CASSPGTGLYEQYF.

The CDR3 bases are TGCAGCGTTGAAGATGAAGGGAACTATGGCTACACCTTC. Amino acid sequence: CSVEDEGNYGYTF. The chain carries TRBV29-1 and TRBJ1-2; D unclear. Per germline, CDR1 SQVTM and CDR2 ANQGSEA. This CDR3 contains 13 residues. The V gene lost 0 bases and the J gene lost 2 bases, with 7 bases spanning the gap. Drawing the rest from reference TRBV29-1 and TRBJ1-2, the complete variable domain is SAVISQKPSRDICQRGTSLTIQCQVDSQVTMMFWYRQQPGQSLTLIATANQGSEATYESGFVIDKFPISRPNLTFSTLTVSNMSPEDSSIYLCSVEDEGNYGYTFGSGTRLTVV.

The rearrangement links TRBV7-6 to TRBJ2-7; the D is unclear. V shed 4 bases and J shed 1 base, with 11 bases lying between them. CDR1 is SGHVS and CDR2 is FNYEAQ in the germline V gene. This CDR3 has 14 residues. The DNA of the CDR3 is TGTGCCAGCAGCTCCGCCCAGCATTCCTACGAGCAGTACTTC. Translating gives CASSSAQHSYEQYF. The full variable domain, rest sourced from reference TRBV7-6 and TRBJ2-7, is GAGVSQSPRYKVTKRGQDVALRCDPISGHVSLYWYRQALGQGPEFLTYFNYEAQQDKSGLPNDRFSAERPEGSISTLTIQRTEQRDSAMYRCASSSAQHSYEQYFGPGTRLTVT.

The chain recombines TRBV25-1 with TRBJ1-5; D remains ambiguous. The germline V gene has CDR1 MGHDK and CDR2 SYGVNS. The V end lost 6 bases, the J end lost 2 bases, and 11 bases lay between the germline ends. This CDR3 is built from 14 residues. Here the CDR3 reads CASSPTEGNQPQHF. As DNA, the CDR3 is TGTGCCAGCAGCCCCACAGAGGGCAATCAGCCCCAGCATTTT. The variable domain in full, with the rest retrieved from reference TRBV25-1 and TRBJ1-5, is EADIYQTPRYLVIGTGKKITLECSQTMGHDKMYWYQQDPGMELHLIHYSYGVNSTEKGDLSSESTVSRIRTEHFPLTLESARPSHTSQYLCASSPTEGNQPQHFGDGTRLSIL.

This sequence joins TRBV7-2 and TRBJ2-5, with 8 bases identical to TRBD2. V shed 5 bases and J 5 bases; nucleotides not matched to a gene: 13. In germline, CDR1 is SGHTA, CDR2 FQGNSA. CDR3 size: 16 residues. CDR3 sequence: CASSLFGAGVAETQYF. CDR3 coding DNA: TGTGCCAGCAGCCTCTTCGGAGCGGGAGTCGCCGAGACCCAGTACTTC.

This clonotype was seen a few times. V is TRBV10-3 and J is TRBJ2-7; TRBD2 agrees at 10 bases. This CDR3 is 13 amino acids long. Trimming took 5 bases from V and 3 from J; bases not matched to a gene: 1. Germline CDR1 is ENHRY and CDR2 is SYGVKD. CDR3 sequence: CAISSGRDYEQYF. CDR3 sequence (DNA): TGTGCCATCAGTAGCGGGAGGGACTACGAGCAGTACTTC.

V is TRBV6-1 and J is TRBJ1-1; D remains ambiguous. CDR3 length equals 13 residues. Germline V gene lookup returns CDR1 MNHNS and CDR2 SASEGT. V was clipped by 7 bases and J by 1 base, with 10 bases between them. The CDR3 DNA follows: TGTGCCAGCAAGGAGGGCCCGAACACTGAAGCTTTCTTT. It yields the protein CASKEGPNTEAFF.

A few counts support this clonotype. This sequence joins TRBV3-1 and TRBJ2-7; D could derive from TRBD1 or TRBD2 (5 bases each). The CDR3 spans 15 residues. Germline V gene data show CDR1 as LGHDT and CDR2 as YNNKEL (reference sequence). Trimming left V 4 bases short and J 0 bases short, with 13 bases between. CDR3: CASSPGGDPSYEQYF. The CDR3, as DNA: TGTGCCAGCAGCCCGGGTGGGGACCCCTCCTACGAGCAGTACTTC.

V gene TRBV7-9 combines with J gene TRBJ2-2; possible D gene TRBD1, 6 bases. Per the germline V gene, CDR1 is SEHNR and CDR2 is FQNEAQ (reference sequence). The ends were cut back, 1 base at V and 3 bases at J, with 15 bases in the middle. The length of the CDR3 is 17 residues. CDR3: CASSLVVGADHTGELFF. CDR3 sequence (DNA): TGTGCCAGCAGCTTAGTAGTGGGGGCTGATCACACCGGGGAGCTGTTTTTT. Full variable domain (missing parts from reference TRBV7-9 and TRBJ2-2): DTGVSQNPRHKITKRGQNVTFRCDPISEHNRLYWYRQTLGQGPEFLTYFQNEAQLEKSRLLSDRFSAERPKGSFSTLEIQRTEQGDSAMYLCASSLVVGADHTGELFFGEGSRLTVL.

This clonotype was detected only a few times. This chain uses TRBV4-1 with TRBJ2-3; D may match TRBD1 or TRBD2 (5 bases each). Germline V CDR1 and CDR2: MGHRA, YSYEKL. CDR3 length: 18 amino acids. V lost 0 bases and J 3 bases, leaving 19 bases between the germline ends. The CDR3 loop is CASSQDQWDGDWTDTQYF. In nucleotides, the CDR3 is TGCGCCAGCAGCCAAGATCAATGGGACGGTGACTGGACAGATACGCAGTATTTT.

This clonotype was observed a handful of times. The chain couples TRBV10-3 to TRBJ2-1; weak D call: TRBD2 (6 bases). The CDR3 is 12 residues long. V was pared by 2 bases and J by 8 bases, with 7 bases between. Germline CDR1 and CDR2: ENHRY and SYGVKD. CDR3 residues: CAISEERDEQFF. The CDR3 DNA is TGTGCCATCAGTGAGGAGCGGGATGAGCAGTTCTTC.

This clonotype was counted a few times. The V and J genes are TRBV4-1 and TRBJ1-1, with 8 bases identical to TRBD1. Germline V gives CDR1 MGHRA, CDR2 YSYEKL. This CDR3 is built from 15 residues. With V trimmed by 1 base and J by 5 bases, 6 bases remained unmatched. The CDR3 nucleotides read TGCGCCAGCAGCCAAGTGGCAGGGGGCAGGACTGAAGCTTTCTTT. Its protein product is CASSQVAGGRTEAFF.

This sequence joins TRBV15 and TRBJ2-1, with 7 nucleotides matching TRBD2. Germline-derived CDR1 and CDR2 are LNHNV and YYDKDF (reference sequence). V shed 0 bases, J shed 6 bases, and the junction held 14 bases outside the gene matches. The CDR3 runs to 18 residues. The CDR3 DNA reads TGTGCCACCAGCAGAGATGATTTCGTGAGACTAGCCCTCAATGAGCAGTTCTTC. Protein sequence: CATSRDDFVRLALNEQFF. The full variable domain, its missing parts supplied by reference TRBV15 and TRBJ2-1, is DAMVIQNPRYQVTQFGKPVTLSCSQTLNHNVMYWYQQKSSQAPKLLFHYYDKDFNNEADTPDNFQSRRPNTSFCFLDIRSPGLGDTAMYLCATSRDDFVRLALNEQFFGPGTRLTVL.

Only a few counts were recorded for this clonotype. The genes are TRBV20-1 and TRBJ1-1; D not certain. CDR3 length equals 12 residues. Germline V gene data show CDR1 as DFQATT and CDR2 as SNEGSKA (reference sequence). Between the trimmed V and J ends, which lost 1 base and 3 bases, there was a span of 6 bases. CDR3 sequence (DNA): TGCAGTGCTAGAGGTCCGGACACTGAAGCTTTCTTT. Amino acids: CSARGPDTEAFF.

This rearrangement joins TRBV7-2 to TRBJ1-4, with D unresolved. The CDR3 contains 17 residues. V was trimmed by 0 bases and J by 0 bases, leaving 11 bases between them. Germline-derived CDR1 and CDR2 are SGHTA and FQGNSA. This CDR3 reads CASSLAGSGSTNEKLFF. For the CDR3, the DNA is TGTGCCAGCAGCTTAGCGGGTTCTGGTTCAACTAATGAAAAACTGTTTTTT.